The clone carrying this TCR beta chain appeared many times. Its antigen is still unknown. This entry belongs to a study of naive and memory T cell subsets. Findings and caveats of the study: Naive and memory subsets had different power law exponents for TCR abundance.

The beta constant-region primer was an equimolar mix of two oligonucleotides covering TRBC1 and TRBC2. Four rounds of PCR amplified the ligated cDNA using nested alpha and beta constant-region primers plus SP2. TCRdb reanalysed the UMI-ligation and nested PCR reads using MiXCR and keeps one entry per CDR3 protein. The sample carries some 31,000 distinct CDR3 sequences, around 20% recorded once. This clonotype originated in a human donor in good health. Sequencing used effector memory CD4+ T cells from blood. Sample subset: effector memory, CD45RA- CD27-.

The CDR3 DNA reads as TGTGCCAGCAGTCCCTCCCTACGCTATGGCTACACCTTC. This sequence encodes CASSPSLRYGYTF. The gene calls are TRBV12-3 or TRBV12-4 and TRBJ1-2; D is unresolved. Trimming took 5 bases from V and 4 from J, leaving 11 bases between them. The CDR3 runs 13 residues.